Here is one TCR beta chain with its context. In this sample, this clone turned up once. Its cognate antigen has yet to be identified. It has no much larger one-base neighbor in the sample; base qualities were not kept. From the cysteine up to the phenylalanine, the CDR3 has a length of 15 residues. Only the CDR3 region is kept as DNA, spanning 45 bases read in frame from base 1. V lost 1 base and J lost 8 bases, and the count of bases not matched to a germline gene is 6. CDR1 is given as MNHEY and CDR2 as SVGEGT, both from the germline V gene. The source of the sample is a study of T cell responses to AZD1222 COVID-19 vaccine (dated by TCRdb to the early 2020s). In terms of the full investigation: Because spike-specific TCR depth and breadth did not differ between the two schedules, AZD1222 recipients who got a second dose at roughly 4 weeks were pooled with those who got a second dose at roughly 12 weeks. TCR sequencing was performed for about 250 trial participants, of whom some 200 were given two doses of AZD1222 and around 26 were given two doses of MenACWY control vaccine. Trial participants were enrolled by age into subgroups of 18-55, 56-69 and 70-plus years, and around 140, 26 and 57 TCR-sequenced participants, respectively, were included in these subgroups.

Read against the paper, the sample's time point label means: baseline before first vaccination. Vaccinee samples came from UK trials COV001 and COV002, including a single-blind randomized controlled phase 2/3 trial of AZD1222 (ChAdOx1 nCoV-19) in healthy adults. For TCRbeta chain sequencing, PBMC samples from trial participants were taken at day 0 and at day 28 after the second dose. Here is what the overall study found, with its caveats: Conclusions about previously exposed vaccinees are limited, since just five or six AZD1222 recipients were seropositive for SARS-CoV-2 at baseline. In the small 56-69-year group, the increase in depth fell short of significance, most likely because of low power. Because no day 14 peak-response samples were available, the repertoires could be characterized only after the peak T cell response. A significant rise in spike-specific TCR breadth and depth was observed after two AZD1222 doses relative to day 0 and relative to MenACWY recipients. CD4 TCRs associated with the vaccine covered the entire spike protein, and the dominant responses were in regions 160-218 and 743-854. Nearly half of unique spike-specific TCRs reportedly recognized epitopes outside regions mutated in the B.1.351 and B.1.1.7 variants. Most participants were white British and females outnumbered males, and the authors suggested that clonal diversity may have been underestimated.

The CDR3 regions of human TCRbeta chains were subjected to immunosequencing. The authors' pipeline ran thus. TCRs in the repertoires were matched against a reference library of SARS-CoV-2-specific TCRs that had been generated with the MIRA antigen-specificity platform. Breadth meant the fraction of unique TCRs that were SARS-CoV-2-associated, whereas depth meant the fraction of total T cells that were SARS-CoV-2-associated. Using the MIRA data, each spike-specific TCR was assigned both to the spike region to which the TCR was reactive and to a CD4 or CD8 class. Log10-transformed breadth and depth values were compared by one-way ANOVA with Sidak's multiple comparisons tests. Entries here come from immuneACCESS through TCRdb and include only in-frame sequences with V and J called. Some clones fail to appear in such tables; in the studies checked, an unresolved V gene covers under half of the shortfall, and the cause of the remainder is unknown. V and J calls and clone size come straight from that table; D and trimming were deduced from the DNA. The sample data list over 100,000 clones, and around 90% of these were observed just once. 6.3% of the sample comes from the top ten.

This TCR was recovered from an adult in good health. The rearranged segments are TRBV6-2 or TRBV6-3 and TRBJ2-1, and TRBD1 aligns with 9 junction nucleotides. This specimen consisted of peripheral blood, obtained on day 0 of AZD1222 vaccination. The CDR3 loop reads CASSYWGQGGYEQFF. The DNA reads TGTGCCAGCAGTTACTGGGGACAGGGAGGCTATGAGCAGTTCTTC.